This TCR beta chain was recorded in a study of cytomegalovirus exposure and HLA in healthy donors. In the study overall: About 85 million unique TCR sequences came from HLA-typed donors in an early release. Assignment to the Caucasian-associated ancestry cluster applied to approximately 79% of the approximately 370 genotyped donors. Study results and caveats: Within an earlier analysis, most TCR beta V segments proved productive either about 87% or about 30% of the time. Researchers reportedly found TCR beta sequences accurately predicted most subjects' HLA-A and HLA-B alleles.

Primers for the PCR totalled 60 Vbeta and 13 Jbeta. TCRdb's table, derived via immunoSEQ multiplex PCR, lists solely in-frame clones and lacks some. The sample has 120,000 or so clones, roughly 78% seen once. A remark on this clone: Its antigen is currently unknown.

Trimming cost V 4 bases and J 2 bases, with 9 bases left between them. The germline CDR1 and CDR2 sequences are SGHAT and FQNNGV. The CDR3 is 13 residues long. The receptor was derived from a man under 40 in good health and CMV-seropositive. This sequence joins TRBV11-2 and TRBJ2-7, with a weak D call TRBD2 (6 bases). Sequencing was performed on PBMCs. The CDR3 region is CASSYPGAYEQYF. The CDR3 region has the DNA TGTGCCAGCAGCTACCCGGGAGCCTACGAGCAGTACTTC.